One sample yielded the 19 T cell receptor beta chains listed below, sequenced in a study of T cells in Graves' hyperthyroidism and ophthalmopathy. Regions amplified from RNA transcripts were the TCR beta CDR3 regions. First-round RT-PCR of the TCR CDR3 relied on the HTBI primer set. MiXCR, applied by TCRdb to the multiplex PCR reads, yields one record per CDR3 protein. The data contain about 480,000 distinct CDR3 sequences, roughly an eighth of them seen just once; the ten biggest clones take up about a sixth. Sequencing input: blood. These receptor sequences come from a woman aged 18-29 years with Graves' hyperthyroidism.

This clonotype was observed at least ten times. J is TRBJ2-1 and V is TRBV6-2 or TRBV6-3, with TRBD2 matching over 10 bases. The CDR3 is 18 residues long. The ends lost 3 bases at V and 3 bases at J; junction bases unmatched: 11. The germline V gene has CDR1 MNHEY and CDR2 SVGEGT. The CDR3 here is CASSYFPASGSYYNEQFF. The CDR3 DNA reads as TGTGCCAGCAGTTATTTCCCTGCTAGCGGGAGTTACTACAATGAGCAGTTCTTC.

This clonotype has ten or more counts. The V gene is TRBV19, the J gene TRBJ1-1; TRBD1 agrees at 7 bases. CDR1 and CDR2 from the germline V gene are LNHDA and SQIVND (reference sequence). The CDR3 totals 13 residues. The junction had 4 bases not matched to a gene; V was cut back by 6 bases and J by 3 bases. The CDR3 nucleotides read TGTGCCAGTAGGACAGGGATGGACACTGAAGCTTTCTTT. Protein product: CASRTGMDTEAFF.

This clonotype has just a few counts. V and J are TRBV28 and TRBJ1-2; 8 nucleotides align to TRBD1. The CDR3 spans 15 residues. CDR1 is MDHEN, CDR2 SYDVKM, per germline. V gave up 3 bases and J gave up 2 bases; unmatched junction bases: 5. CDR3: CASSFWSGGNYGYTF. CDR3 coding DNA: TGTGCCAGCAGTTTTTGGTCAGGGGGCAACTATGGCTACACCTTC.

J is TRBJ1-3 and V is TRBV20-1, with a weak D call TRBD1 (6 bases). This CDR3 contains 15 residues. Germline V gene data show CDR1 as DFQATT and CDR2 as SNEGSKA (reference sequence). Trimming took 4 bases from V and 2 from J, leaving 15 bases between them. The CDR3 nucleotides are TGCAGTGCTAATCCGGTGGAGGGGGCTGGAAACACCATATATTTT. As protein: CSANPVEGAGNTIYF.

This clonotype was observed once. The gene calls are TRBV19 and TRBJ2-1; unclear D gene. The CDR3 spans 15 residues. The germline gives CDR1 LNHDA, CDR2 SQIVND (reference sequence). V lost 4 bases to trimming and J lost 6 bases, with 16 bases between them. CDR3 DNA sequence: TGTGCCAGTAGTACAATTTACCGTAAATTCAATGAGCAGTTCTTC. Amino acids: CASSTIYRKFNEQFF.

In its sample, this clonotype was seen many times. V usage is TRBV7-9 and J usage is TRBJ2-5; D tentatively reads TRBD1 or TRBD2 (5 bases each). The V gene lost 6 bases and the J gene lost 4 bases, with 12 bases spanning the gap. Germline CDR1 SEHNR, CDR2 FQNEAQ (reference sequence). CDR3 size: 13 residues. CDR3 DNA: TGTGCCAGCAGAGGAACTGGGGGAGAGACCCAGTACTTC. Its translation: CASRGTGGETQYF. The full variable domain, in which reference TRBV7-9 and TRBJ2-5 provide the parts outside the CDR3, is DTGVSQNPRHKITKRGQNVTFRCDPISEHNRLYWYRQTLGQGPEFLTYFQNEAQLEKSRLLSDRFSAERPKGSFSTLEIQRTEQGDSAMYLCASRGTGGETQYFGPGTRLLVL.

Notes on this clonotype: A read error is possible here, since a much larger clone lies one base away. CDR3 DNA: TGTGCCAGCAGGGATCGTCGGGCGACCCAGTGCTTC. This gives the protein CASRDRRATQCF. The J gene is TRBJ2-5, the V gene TRBV2; D is uncertain. The CDR3 consists of 12 residues. CDR1 is SNHLY, CDR2 FYNNEI, per germline.

This clonotype has a count of ten or more. The chain employs TRBV2 and TRBJ1-2; unclear D gene. This CDR3 spans 13 amino acids. CDR1 SNHLY and CDR2 FYNNEI come from the germline V gene. The V end was cut by 6 bases, the J end by 8 bases, with 16 bases between. The DNA of the CDR3 is TGTGCCAGCAGACCAGACGGGCCTGGCGGCTACACCTTC. Its protein product is CASRPDGPGGYTF.

Many counts were recorded for this clonotype. J is TRBJ2-3 and V is TRBV2, with 7 bases lining up with TRBD1. Looked up from germline, CDR1 is SNHLY and CDR2 is FYNNEI. The CDR3 spans 14 residues. The ends lost 6 bases at V and 0 bases at J; junction bases unmatched: 3. The CDR3 sequence is CASRGGLSTDTQYF. The CDR3 DNA is TGTGCCAGCAGAGGGGGCTTGAGCACAGATACGCAGTATTTT.

The chain is built from TRBV27 and TRBJ1-2, with 10 bases aligning to TRBD1. CDR3 length: 18 residues. CDR1 MNHEY and CDR2 SMNVEV come from the germline V gene (reference sequence). Germline trimming cut 2 bases from V and 3 bases from J; bases unmatched to any gene: 12. This CDR3 is CASSLGPGQGIRDYGYTF. The CDR3 DNA reads as TGTGCCAGCAGTTTAGGACCGGGACAGGGGATACGGGACTATGGCTACACCTTC.

This clonotype was observed many times. The chain's CDR3 is CASSRAKETQYF. The CDR3 DNA sequence: TGTGCCAGCAGCCGGGCGAAAGAGACCCAGTACTTC. V and J are TRBV7-9 and TRBJ2-5, with no clear D. CDR1 is SEHNR, CDR2 FQNEAQ, per germline (reference sequence). The CDR3 spans 12 residues. V lost 5 bases to trimming and J lost 3 bases, with 7 bases between them.

This clonotype was counted many times. The chain joins TRBV6-2 or TRBV6-3 to TRBJ1-5; 7 nucleotides line up with TRBD1. The CDR3 covers 16 residues. V lost 0 bases to trimming and J lost 1 base; unmatched junction nucleotides: 3. The germline V gene has CDR1 MNHEY and CDR2 SVGEGT. CDR3 residues: CASSYSRGQSNQPQHF. The CDR3 DNA is TGTGCCAGCAGTTACTCGAGGGGACAGAGCAATCAGCCCCAGCATTTT.

V usage is TRBV5-1 and J usage is TRBJ1-5; 7 nucleotides line up with TRBD1. Per germline, CDR1 SGHRS and CDR2 YFSETQ. The CDR3 runs 15 residues. The trim removed 4 bases at V and 3 bases at J, leaving 7 bases unmatched. CDR3: CASSPYTGDNQPQHF. The CDR3 DNA sequence: TGCGCCAGCAGCCCATATACAGGGGACAATCAGCCCCAGCATTTT. Looking up the rest from reference TRBV5-1 and TRBJ1-5 gives the full variable domain: KAGVTQTPRYLIKTRGQQVTLSCSPISGHRSVSWYQQTPGQGLQFLFEYFSETQRNKGNFPGRFSGRQFSNSRSEMNVSTLELGDSALYLCASSPYTGDNQPQHFGDGTRLSIL.

V usage is TRBV6-7 and J usage is TRBJ2-2, with TRBD1 matching over 9 bases. TRBV6-7 is an open reading frame, and its role is uncertain. V shed 8 bases, J shed 2 bases, and the junction held 6 bases outside the gene matches. The CDR3 runs to 15 residues. CDR3 coding DNA: TGTGCCAGCGTCAGACAGGGGGATAACACCGGGGAGCTGTTTTTT. It codes for CASVRQGDNTGELFF.

This clonotype was counted ten times or more. The junction does not match germline at one end; this may be a read error. V and J are TRBV7-7 and TRBJ2-3, with 11 bases lining up with TRBD2. The V gene's germline CDR1 is SSHAT and CDR2 FNYEAQ (reference sequence). The CDR3 sequence is 16 residues long. CDR3 sequence reads: CASSQGTSGSTDTQYF. The CDR3 DNA follows: TGTGCTAGCAGCCAGGGGACTAGCGGTAGCACAGATACGCAGTATTTT.

This clonotype was counted many times. The chain links TRBV3-1 to TRBJ1-2; D gene uncertain. Germline V CDR1 and CDR2: LGHDT, YNNKEL (reference sequence). This CDR3 has 15 residues. V lost 0 bases and J 4 bases, leaving 12 bases between the germline ends. CDR3 amino acids: CASSQDPPRGYGYTF. CDR3 bases: TGTGCCAGCAGCCAAGATCCCCCGCGAGGCTATGGCTACACCTTC.

This clonotype was seen repeatedly, ten times or more. The chain is built from TRBV20-1 and TRBJ2-7; 12 bases are shared with TRBD2. Looked up from germline, CDR1 is DFQATT and CDR2 is SNEGSKA (reference sequence). The CDR3 spans 15 residues. The junction had 8 bases not matched to a gene; V was cut back by 3 bases and J by 5 bases. The CDR3 sequence is CSARGLAGGHDEQYF. The CDR3 DNA is TGCAGTGCTAGGGGGCTAGCGGGAGGGCACGACGAGCAGTACTTC.

This clonotype was detected many times. The gene calls are TRBV6-5 and TRBJ2-1; the match to TRBD2 covers 15 bases. The CDR3 runs to 18 residues. CDR1 is MNHEY, CDR2 SVGAGI, per germline. The V gene end was trimmed by 0 bases and the J gene end by 3 bases; junction bases not matched to a gene: 3. CDR3 sequence (DNA): TGTGCCAGCAGTTACTCAGGGACTAGCGGGAGGATCTACAATGAGCAGTTCTTC. Its translation is CASSYSGTSGRIYNEQFF.

In its sample, this clonotype was seen many times. The CDR3 reads CASRVADPYEQYV. In nucleotides, the CDR3 is TGTGCCAGCAGGGTAGCGGACCCCTACGAGCAGTACGTC. The chain employs TRBV6-1 and TRBJ2-7; perhaps TRBD2 as D (6 bases). Germline V gives CDR1 MNHNS, CDR2 SASEGT. V lost 6 bases and J lost 2, with 11 bases in between. This CDR3 is 13 amino acids long.